This T cell receptor beta chain emerged from a study of early T cells in non-severe SARS-CoV-2 infection. TCRdb analysed the 5' RACE reads with MiXCR anew, one entry per CDR3 protein. The profile shows 30,000 to 40,000 distinct CDR3 sequences, 5.7% of them singletons. CDR1 is LGHNA and CDR2 is YSLEER in the germline V gene. The CDR3 is 17 residues long. V was cut by 0 bases and J by 0 bases, with 12 bases left in between. The receptor comes from an adult who was a healthcare worker with PCR-confirmed SARS-CoV-2 infection or an uninfected control (not recorded which). The sample taken for sequencing was whole blood. The chain recombines TRBV4-3 with TRBJ2-1; weak D call: TRBD2 (6 bases). The CDR3 loop is CASSQEAPGSSYNEQFF. As DNA, the CDR3 is TGCGCCAGCAGCCAAGAGGCTCCCGGGAGCTCCTACAATGAGCAGTTCTTC.